A selection of T cell receptor beta chains follows, all from one sample in a study of blood T cell repertoires in COVID-19. TCRdb keeps only in-frame clones here, not all; method: immunoSEQ multiplex PCR. The sample yields some 270,000 clones, 75% to 90% seen once. Sequencing input: PBMCs or T cells enriched from blood (not recorded which). These receptors were obtained from a woman younger than 45 with acute COVID-19. The CDR3 runs from the conserved cysteine through the conserved F or W. The D gene is left open where the match is weak. Clone size appears in some rows only: once, few, many, or a class for an expanded clone.

once TRBD1 TRBJ1-5 TRBV27 CASSFGGQAYQPQHF TGTGCCAGCAGTTTCGGAGGACAGGCCTATCAGCCCCAGCATTTT
NA TRBD1 TRBJ2-3 TRBV7-9 CASSLATTGFPDTQYF TGTGCCAGCAGCTTAGCGACGACAGGGTTTCCAGATACGCAGTATTTT
NA NA TRBJ1-5 TRBV28 CASSLPQHF TGTGCCAGCAGCCTGCCCCAGCATTTT
few TRBD1 TRBJ2-1 TRBV11-2 CASSTFRDREVNEQFF TGTGCCAGCAGCACCTTCCGGGACAGGGAGGTCAATGAGCAGTTCTTC
NA NA TRBJ1-2 TRBV5-4 CASSPFQGGANYGYTF TGTGCCAGCAGCCCATTCCAAGGGGGGGCCAACTATGGCTACACCTTC
NA TRBD2 TRBJ2-1 TRBV25-1 CASSPLAGRDNEQFF TGTGCCAGCAGTCCTCTAGCGGGAAGGGACAATGAGCAGTTCTTC
NA TRBD1 TRBJ1-2 TRBV6-2/TRBV6-3 CASTYTTGGYGYTF TGTGCCAGCACTTATACCACAGGGGGCTATGGCTACACCTTC
NA TRBD2 TRBJ2-3 TRBV19 CASMGLLAGTDTQYF TGTGCCAGTATGGGGTTACTAGCGGGTACAGATACGCAGTATTTT
NA TRBD2 TRBJ2-5 TRBV2 CASSGWAAGDGETQYF TGTGCCAGCAGCGGCTGGGCGGCGGGAGATGGAGAGACCCAGTACTTC
NA TRBD2 TRBJ2-3 TRBV3-1/TRBV3-2 CASSQPGGINTDTQYF TGTGCCAGCAGTCAGCCGGGAGGAATTAATACAGATACGCAGTATTTT
NA TRBD2 TRBJ2-5 TRBV25-1 CASSDLGRVQETQYF TGTGCCAGCAGTGACCTGGGGAGGGTCCAAGAGACCCAGTACTTC
NA NA TRBJ2-2 TRBV18 CASSPRAGNTGELFF TGTGCCAGCTCACCACGGGCGGGGAACACCGGGGAGCTGTTTTTT
NA TRBD2 TRBJ2-1 TRBV29-1 CSVESSGSTYEQFF TGCAGCGTGGAGTCTAGCGGGAGTACATATGAGCAGTTCTTC
NA TRBD2 TRBJ2-3 TRBV5-8 CASSRGEAALSTDTQYF TGTGCCAGCAGTCGGGGGGAGGCGGCATTAAGCACAGATACGCAGTATTTT
NA TRBD2 TRBJ2-7 TRBV5-5 CASSFSGTSGTYEQYF TGTGCCAGCAGCTTTTCGGGAACTAGCGGAACCTACGAGCAGTACTTC
NA TRBD2 TRBJ2-1 TRBV12-3/TRBV12-4 CASSREREPVFF TGTGCCAGCAGTCGTGAGCGGGAGCCGGTGTTCTTC
NA NA TRBJ1-3 TRBV28 CASSLRWGRSSSGNTIYF TGTGCCAGCAGTTTAAGGTGGGGGCGATCCAGTTCTGGAAACACCATATATTTT
NA TRBD2 TRBJ2-3 TRBV5-1 CASGGDPSSDTQYF TGCGCCAGCGGGGGGGACCCTAGCTCAGATACGCAGTATTTT
NA NA TRBJ2-3 TRBV7-3 CASSQQSSSTDTQYF TGTGCCAGCAGCCAACAGAGTTCTAGCACAGATACGCAGTATTTT
NA TRBD1 TRBJ2-3 TRBV9 CASSGGTGVADTQYF TGTGCCAGCAGCGGCGGGACAGGGGTTGCAGATACGCAGTATTTT
NA NA TRBJ1-2 TRBV7-9 CASSLEAGSYGYTF TGTGCCAGCAGCTTAGAGGCAGGGTCCTATGGCTACACCTTC
NA NA TRBJ1-6 TRBV7-8 CASSVLDSLGSPLHF TGTGCCAGCTCCGTCTTGGACAGCCTCGGTTCACCCCTCCACTTT
NA NA TRBJ1-5 TRBV6-5 CASSYGPSNQPQHF TGTGCCAGCAGTTATGGGCCAAGCAATCAGCCCCAGCATTTT
NA TRBD2 TRBJ2-2 TRBV27 CAIRTSGTSGGELFF TGTGCCATCCGGACTAGCGGGACTTCTGGCGGGGAGCTGTTTTTT
NA TRBD2 TRBJ2-1 TRBV18 CASSLAGGDNEQFF TGTGCCAGCTCACTAGCGGGAGGGGACAATGAGCAGTTCTTC
NA NA TRBJ2-2 TRBV9 CASSVGRTGELFF TGTGCCAGCAGCGTTGGTCGGACCGGGGAGCTGTTTTTT
NA TRBD2 TRBJ2-1 TRBV14 CASSRIGTSNEQFF TGTGCCAGCAGCCGAATCGGGACTAGTAATGAGCAGTTCTTC
few TRBD2 TRBJ2-7 TRBV27 CASSTYPTSGYEQYF TGTGCCAGCAGTACATACCCTACTAGCGGTTACGAGCAGTACTTC
NA NA TRBJ2-3 TRBV29-1 CSVEPRFVADTQYF TGCAGCGTTGAACCGCGTTTTGTCGCAGATACGCAGTATTTT
NA TRBD2 TRBJ2-1 TRBV7-9 CASSLTVSGSGNEQFF TGTGCCAGCAGCTTAACCGTTAGCGGGAGTGGGAATGAGCAGTTCTTC
NA NA TRBJ1-5 TRBV27 CASSRSSNQPQHF TGTGCCAGCAGCAGGTCTAGCAATCAGCCCCAGCATTTT
NA NA TRBJ2-4 TRBV5-5 CASSFESWQSNIQYF TGTGCCAGCAGCTTCGAATCCTGGCAGTCAAACATTCAGTACTTC
NA NA TRBJ1-6 TRBV4-3 CASSQVGREGSPLHF TGCGCCAGCAGCCAAGTTGGCAGGGAAGGCTCACCCCTCCACTTT
NA NA TRBJ1-5 TRBV20-1 CSASGRVRDSNQPQHF TGCAGTGCTAGTGGCAGGGTAAGAGATAGCAATCAGCCCCAGCATTTT
NA TRBD2 TRBJ2-1 TRBV3-1/TRBV3-2 CASSQGLSGSGNEQFF TGTGCCAGCAGCCAAGGCCTCAGCGGGAGCGGCAATGAGCAGTTCTTC
once TRBD2 TRBJ2-7 TRBV9 CASSFLAGDHEQYF TGTGCCAGCAGCTTCTTAGCGGGAGATCACGAGCAGTACTTC
NA NA TRBJ2-2 TRBV28 CASSFRFGRRNTGELFF TGTGCCAGCAGTTTCCGGTTTGGGAGAAGGAACACCGGGGAGCTGTTTTTT
NA TRBD2 TRBJ2-5 TRBV29-1 CSVGRGGTQETQYF TGCAGCGTTGGGCGGGGGGGGACACAAGAGACCCAGTACTTC
NA NA TRBJ1-4 TRBV2 CASGFNEKLFF TGTGCCAGCGGCTTCAATGAAAAACTGTTTTTT
NA TRBD2 TRBJ2-2 TRBV5-6 CASYRASGSVAGELFF TGTGCCTCATATCGGGCTAGCGGGAGCGTCGCCGGGGAGCTGTTTTTT
NA NA TRBJ2-7 TRBV28 CASSLRVYEQYF TGTGCCAGCAGTTTGAGAGTTTACGAGCAGTACTTC
few NA TRBJ1-4 TRBV15 CATSTPSSAGVEKLFF TGTGCCACCAGCACCCCCAGTTCGGCAGGGGTGGAAAAACTGTTTTTT
NA TRBD1 TRBJ1-4 TRBV24-1 CATSDSGQGNEKLFF TGTGCCACCAGTGATTCCGGACAGGGTAATGAAAAACTGTTTTTT
NA NA TRBJ2-3 TRBV19 CASSPPGGDSSTDTQYF TGTGCCAGTAGTCCCCCGGGAGGGGACAGTAGCACAGATACGCAGTATTTT
NA TRBD2 TRBJ2-7 TRBV6-2/TRBV6-3 CASSYSTSAYEQYF TGTGCCAGCAGTTACTCGACTAGCGCCTACGAGCAGTACTTC
NA NA TRBJ2-7 TRBV9 CASSVGSGYYEQYF TGTGCCAGCAGCGTAGGTAGCGGATACTACGAGCAGTACTTC